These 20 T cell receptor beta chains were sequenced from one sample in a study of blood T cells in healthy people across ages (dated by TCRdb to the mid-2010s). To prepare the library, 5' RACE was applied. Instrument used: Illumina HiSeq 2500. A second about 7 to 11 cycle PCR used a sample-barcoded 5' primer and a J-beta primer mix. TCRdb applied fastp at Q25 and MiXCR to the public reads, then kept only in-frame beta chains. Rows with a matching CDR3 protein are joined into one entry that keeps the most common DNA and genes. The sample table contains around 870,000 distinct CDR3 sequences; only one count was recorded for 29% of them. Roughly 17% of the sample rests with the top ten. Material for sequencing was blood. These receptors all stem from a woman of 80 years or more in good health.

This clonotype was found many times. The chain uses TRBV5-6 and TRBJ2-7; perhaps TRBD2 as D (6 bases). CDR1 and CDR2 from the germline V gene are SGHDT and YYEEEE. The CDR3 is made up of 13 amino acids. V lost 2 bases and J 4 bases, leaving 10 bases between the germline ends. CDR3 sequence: CASSFWGGYEQYF. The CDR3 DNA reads TGTGCCAGCAGCTTCTGGGGAGGATACGAGCAGTACTTC.

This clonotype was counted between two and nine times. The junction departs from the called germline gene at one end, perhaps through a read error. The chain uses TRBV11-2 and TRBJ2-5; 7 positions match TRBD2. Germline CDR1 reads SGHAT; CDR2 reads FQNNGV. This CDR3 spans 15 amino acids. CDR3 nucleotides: TGTGCCTGCAGCTTAGTAGCGGGTTCCTACAATGAGCAGTACTTC. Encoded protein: CACSLVAGSYNEQYF.

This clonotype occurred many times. The CDR3 loop reads CASSKQRTGGQETQYF. CDR3 nucleotides: TGCGCCAGCAGCAAGCAGCGGACAGGGGGCCAAGAGACCCAGTACTTC. The chain employs TRBV5-1 and TRBJ2-5, with TRBD1 matching 10 bases. Germline values: CDR1 SGHRS, CDR2 YFSETQ. CDR3 length: 16 residues. V was pared by 4 bases and J by 1 base, with 7 bases of the junction left unmatched.

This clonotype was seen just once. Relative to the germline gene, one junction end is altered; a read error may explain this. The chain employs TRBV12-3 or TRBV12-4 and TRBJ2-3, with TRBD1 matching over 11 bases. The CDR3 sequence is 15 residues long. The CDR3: CASSFGTGGTDMQYF. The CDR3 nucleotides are TGTGCCAGCAGTTTTGGGACAGGGGGAACAGATATGCAGTATTTT.

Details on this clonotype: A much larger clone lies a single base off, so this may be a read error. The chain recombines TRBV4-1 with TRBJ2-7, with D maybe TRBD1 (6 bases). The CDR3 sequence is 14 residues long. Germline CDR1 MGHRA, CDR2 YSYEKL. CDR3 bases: TGCGCCAGCAGCCCAGACCAGGGGCCCTACGAGCAGTGCTTC. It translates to CASSPDQGPYEQCF.

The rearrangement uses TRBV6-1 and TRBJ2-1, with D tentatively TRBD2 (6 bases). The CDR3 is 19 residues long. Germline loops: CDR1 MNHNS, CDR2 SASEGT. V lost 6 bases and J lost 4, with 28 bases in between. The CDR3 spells CASSLGFPVISGLYNEQFF. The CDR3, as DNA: TGTGCCAGCAGCCTCGGGTTTCCGGTGATTAGCGGCCTTTACAATGAGCAGTTCTTC.

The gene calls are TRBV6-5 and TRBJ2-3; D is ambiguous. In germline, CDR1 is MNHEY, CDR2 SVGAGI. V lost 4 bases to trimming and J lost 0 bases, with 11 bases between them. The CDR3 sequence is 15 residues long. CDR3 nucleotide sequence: TGTGCCAGCAGTTTATCACCGGATAGCACAGATACGCAGTATTTT. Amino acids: CASSLSPDSTDTQYF.

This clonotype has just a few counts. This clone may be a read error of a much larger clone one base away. CDR3 protein: CASSQAAGCDGYTF. Here the CDR3 DNA reads TGCGCCAGCAGCCAAGCGGCAGGGTGCGATGGCTACACCTTC. This chain links TRBV4-1 with TRBJ1-2; D is possibly TRBD1 (5 bases). This CDR3 has 14 residues. V was clipped by 1 base and J by 6 bases, with 12 bases between them. Germline lookup yields CDR1 MGHRA and CDR2 YSYEKL.

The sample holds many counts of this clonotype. CDR3: CAWSVRSGYTF. The CDR3 coding sequence is TGTGCCTGGAGTGTACGAAGTGGCTACACCTTC. V usage is TRBV30 and J usage is TRBJ1-2; no firm D call. Trimming removed 0 bases at V and 7 bases at J, with 6 bases between. From germline, CDR1 is GTSNPN and CDR2 SVGIG (reference sequence). The CDR3 loop spans 11 amino acids.

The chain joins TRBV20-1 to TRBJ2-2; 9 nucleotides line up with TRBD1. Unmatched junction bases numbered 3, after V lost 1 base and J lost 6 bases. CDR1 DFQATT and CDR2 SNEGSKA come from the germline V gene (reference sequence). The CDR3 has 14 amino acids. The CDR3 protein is CSARVRTGAGELFF. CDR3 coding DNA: TGCAGTGCTAGAGTGCGGACAGGGGCCGGGGAGCTGTTTTTT.

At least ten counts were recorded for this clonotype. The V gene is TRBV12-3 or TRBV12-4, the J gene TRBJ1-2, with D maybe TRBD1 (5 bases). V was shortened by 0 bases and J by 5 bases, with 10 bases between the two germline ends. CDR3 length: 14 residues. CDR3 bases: TGTGCCAGCAGTTTAGCGGGGACGGAATATGGCTACACCTTC. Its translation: CASSLAGTEYGYTF.

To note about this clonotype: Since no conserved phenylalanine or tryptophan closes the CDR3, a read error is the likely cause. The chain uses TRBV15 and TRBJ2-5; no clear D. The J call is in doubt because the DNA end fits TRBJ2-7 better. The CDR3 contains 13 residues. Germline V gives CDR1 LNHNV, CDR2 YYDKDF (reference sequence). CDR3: CATSRDTGCEQYI. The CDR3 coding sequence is TGTGCCACCAGCAGGGATACGGGTTGCGAGCAGTACATC.

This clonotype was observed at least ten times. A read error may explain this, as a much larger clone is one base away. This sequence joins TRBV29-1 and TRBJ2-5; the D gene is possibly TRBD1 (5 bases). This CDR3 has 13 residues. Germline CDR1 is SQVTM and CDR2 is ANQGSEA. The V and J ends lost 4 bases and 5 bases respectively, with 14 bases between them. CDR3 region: CSVGPRTRETQYF. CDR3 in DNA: TGCAGCGTTGGCCCCAGGACAAGGGAGACCCAGTACTTC.

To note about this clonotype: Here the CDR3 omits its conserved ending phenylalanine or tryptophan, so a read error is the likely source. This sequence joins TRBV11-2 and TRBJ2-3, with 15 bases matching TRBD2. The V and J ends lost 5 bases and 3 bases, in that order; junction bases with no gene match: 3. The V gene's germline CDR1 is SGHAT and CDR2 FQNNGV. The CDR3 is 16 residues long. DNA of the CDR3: TGTGCCAGCAGCCCCGGGACTAGCGGGGGGACAGATACGCAGTATGTT. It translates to CASSPGTSGGTDTQYV.

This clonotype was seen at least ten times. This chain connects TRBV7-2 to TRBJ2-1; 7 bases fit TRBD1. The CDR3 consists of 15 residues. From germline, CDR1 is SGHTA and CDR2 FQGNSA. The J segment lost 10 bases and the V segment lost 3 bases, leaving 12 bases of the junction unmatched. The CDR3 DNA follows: TGTGCCAGCAGCTTTATGGGACAGAACCTTGGCGAGCAGTTCTTC. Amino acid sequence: CASSFMGQNLGEQFF.

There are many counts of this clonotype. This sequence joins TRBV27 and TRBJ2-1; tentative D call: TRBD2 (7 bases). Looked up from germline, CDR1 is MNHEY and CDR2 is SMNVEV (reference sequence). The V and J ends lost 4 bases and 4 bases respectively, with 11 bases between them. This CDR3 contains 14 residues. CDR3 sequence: CASSSGGTYNEQFF. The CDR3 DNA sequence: TGTGCCAGCAGTTCGGGGGGCACTTACAATGAGCAGTTCTTC.

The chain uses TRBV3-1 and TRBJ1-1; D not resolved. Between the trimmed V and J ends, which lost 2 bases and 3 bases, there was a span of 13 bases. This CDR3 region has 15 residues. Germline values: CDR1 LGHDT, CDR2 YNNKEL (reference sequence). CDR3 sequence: CASSQSPRGDTEAFF. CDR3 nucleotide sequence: TGTGCCAGCAGCCAAAGCCCCCGTGGGGACACTGAAGCTTTCTTT.

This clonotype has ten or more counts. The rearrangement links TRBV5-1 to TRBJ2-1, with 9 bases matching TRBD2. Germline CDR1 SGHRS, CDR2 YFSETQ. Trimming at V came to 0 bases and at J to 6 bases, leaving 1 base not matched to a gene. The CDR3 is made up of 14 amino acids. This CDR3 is CASSLELAGNEQFF. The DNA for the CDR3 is TGCGCCAGCAGCTTGGAACTAGCGGGCAATGAGCAGTTCTTC.

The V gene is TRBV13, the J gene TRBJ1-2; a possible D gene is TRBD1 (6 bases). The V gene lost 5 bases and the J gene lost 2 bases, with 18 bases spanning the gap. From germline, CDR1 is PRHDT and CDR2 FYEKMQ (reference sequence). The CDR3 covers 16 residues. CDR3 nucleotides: TGTGCCAGCAGCCCCCAAACAGGGAAGGGAAACTATGGCTACACCTTC. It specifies CASSPQTGKGNYGYTF.

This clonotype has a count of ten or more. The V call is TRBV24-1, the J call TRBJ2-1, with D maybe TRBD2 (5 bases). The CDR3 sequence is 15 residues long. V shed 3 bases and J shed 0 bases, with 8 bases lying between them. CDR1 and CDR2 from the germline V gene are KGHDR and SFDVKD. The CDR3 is CATSDPRDSYNEQFF. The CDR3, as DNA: TGTGCCACCAGTGATCCTCGGGACTCCTACAATGAGCAGTTCTTC.